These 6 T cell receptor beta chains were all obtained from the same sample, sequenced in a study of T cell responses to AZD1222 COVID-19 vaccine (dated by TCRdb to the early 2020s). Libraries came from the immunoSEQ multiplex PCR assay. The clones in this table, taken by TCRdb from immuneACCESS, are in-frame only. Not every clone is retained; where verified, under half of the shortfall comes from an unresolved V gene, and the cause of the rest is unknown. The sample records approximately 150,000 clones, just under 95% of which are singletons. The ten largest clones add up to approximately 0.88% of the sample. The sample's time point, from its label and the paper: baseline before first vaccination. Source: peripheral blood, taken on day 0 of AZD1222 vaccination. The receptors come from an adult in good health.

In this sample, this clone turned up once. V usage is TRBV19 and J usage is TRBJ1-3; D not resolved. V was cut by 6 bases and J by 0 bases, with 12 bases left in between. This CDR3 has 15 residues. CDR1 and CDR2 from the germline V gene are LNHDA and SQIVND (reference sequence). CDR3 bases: TGTGCCAGTAGCCTCGACCCTAACTCTGGAAACACCATATATTTT. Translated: CASSLDPNSGNTIYF.

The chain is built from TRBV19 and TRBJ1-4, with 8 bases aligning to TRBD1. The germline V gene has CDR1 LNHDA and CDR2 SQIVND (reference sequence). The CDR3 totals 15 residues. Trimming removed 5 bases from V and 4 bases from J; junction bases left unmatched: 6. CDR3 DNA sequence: TGTGCCAGTAGTTTCAACAGGGGGGATAATGAAAAACTGTTTTTT. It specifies CASSFNRGDNEKLFF.

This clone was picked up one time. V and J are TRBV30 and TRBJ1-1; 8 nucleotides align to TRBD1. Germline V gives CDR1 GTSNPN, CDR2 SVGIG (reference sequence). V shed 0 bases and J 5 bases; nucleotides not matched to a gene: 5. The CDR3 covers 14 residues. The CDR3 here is CAWSVRQGRTEAFF. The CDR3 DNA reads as TGTGCCTGGAGTGTACGACAGGGGAGGACTGAAGCTTTCTTT.

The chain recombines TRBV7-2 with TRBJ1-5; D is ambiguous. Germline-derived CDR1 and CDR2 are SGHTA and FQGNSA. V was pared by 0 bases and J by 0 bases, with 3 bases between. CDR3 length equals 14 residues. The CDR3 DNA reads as TGTGCCAGCAGCTTAGCGCCTAGCAATCAGCCCCAGCATTTT. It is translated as CASSLAPSNQPQHF.

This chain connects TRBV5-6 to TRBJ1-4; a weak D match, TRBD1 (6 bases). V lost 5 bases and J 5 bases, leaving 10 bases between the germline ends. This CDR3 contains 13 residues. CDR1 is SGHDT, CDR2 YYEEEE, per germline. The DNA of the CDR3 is TGTGCCAGCAGGACAGGCGCAAATGAAAAACTGTTTTTT. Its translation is CASRTGANEKLFF.

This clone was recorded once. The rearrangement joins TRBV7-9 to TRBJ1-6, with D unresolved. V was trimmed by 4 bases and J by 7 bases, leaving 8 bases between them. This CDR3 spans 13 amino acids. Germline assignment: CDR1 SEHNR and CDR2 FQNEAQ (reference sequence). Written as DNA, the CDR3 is TGTGCCAGCAGCTCCATCGGAAATTCACCCCTCCACTTT. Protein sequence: CASSSIGNSPLHF.